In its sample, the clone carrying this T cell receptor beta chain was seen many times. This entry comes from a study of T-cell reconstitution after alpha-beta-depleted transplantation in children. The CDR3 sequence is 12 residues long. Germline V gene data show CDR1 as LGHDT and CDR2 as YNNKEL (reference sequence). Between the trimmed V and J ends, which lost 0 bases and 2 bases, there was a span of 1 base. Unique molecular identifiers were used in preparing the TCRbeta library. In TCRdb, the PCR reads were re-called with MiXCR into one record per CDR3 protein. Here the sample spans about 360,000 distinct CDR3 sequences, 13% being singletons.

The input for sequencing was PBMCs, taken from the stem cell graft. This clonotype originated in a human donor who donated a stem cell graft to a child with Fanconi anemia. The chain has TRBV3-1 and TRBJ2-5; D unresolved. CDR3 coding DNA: TGTGCCAGCAGCCAAGATCAAGAGACCCAGTACTTC. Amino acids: CASSQDQETQYF.